Listed here is a single T cell receptor beta chain. Antigen: not known. Method: immunoSEQ multiplex PCR; TCRdb's copy keeps in-frame clones and lacks some. Altogether tens of thousands of clones are present, 75% to 90% being singletons, with the ten largest covering under 35%. The sample belongs to a study of T cell responses to AZD1222 COVID-19 vaccine. Study in general: Researchers grouped second doses given at about 4 or about 12 weeks into one pool. Study-wide results and limits: After the peak T cell response, and only then, were repertoires sampled. Donors were chiefly white British, with a greater number of females, and clonal diversity was perhaps underestimated.

The CDR3 contains 14 residues. The ends were cut back, 0 bases at V and 2 bases at J, with 8 bases in the middle. Germline assignment: CDR1 KGHSH and CDR2 LQKENI. This TCR derives from an adult in good health. The sample here was peripheral blood, taken on day 0 of AZD1222 vaccination. This chain uses TRBV18 with TRBJ2-7, with D unclear. The CDR3 sequence: CASSPPVAAYEQYF. In nucleotides, the CDR3 is TGTGCCAGCTCACCACCTGTGGCAGCCTACGAGCAGTACTTC. The whole variable domain, filled in from reference TRBV18 and TRBJ2-7, reads NAGVMQNPRHLVRRRGQEARLRCSPMKGHSHVYWYRQLPEEGLKFMVYLQKENIIDESGMPKERFSAEFPKEGPSILRIQQVVRGDSAAYFCASSPPVAAYEQYFGPGTRLTVT.